This T cell receptor (beta chain) was identified in a study of shared clonotypes between healthy human individuals. The CDR3 spans 14 residues. The germline V gene has CDR1 SGHAT and CDR2 FQNNGV. V lost 7 bases and J lost 0; bases outside the gene matches: 5. Each cell subset's genomic DNA was divided evenly among several immunoSEQ plates. Repertoires were generated with immunoSEQ multiplex PCR, while TCRdb's copy carries only in-frame clones and drops some. Of 520,000 or so clones in the sample, 60% to 85% were seen once. This sequence joins TRBV11-2 and TRBJ1-1; 7 bases map to TRBD1. The clonotype was recovered from a woman between 40 and 50 years old in good health. Some clones in this sample may be carry-over from other donors' samples. Sequenced: PBMCs. The CDR3 protein is CASMEDRLNTEAFF. The CDR3 nucleotides read TGTGCCAGCATGGAGGACAGGCTGAACACTGAAGCTTTCTTT.